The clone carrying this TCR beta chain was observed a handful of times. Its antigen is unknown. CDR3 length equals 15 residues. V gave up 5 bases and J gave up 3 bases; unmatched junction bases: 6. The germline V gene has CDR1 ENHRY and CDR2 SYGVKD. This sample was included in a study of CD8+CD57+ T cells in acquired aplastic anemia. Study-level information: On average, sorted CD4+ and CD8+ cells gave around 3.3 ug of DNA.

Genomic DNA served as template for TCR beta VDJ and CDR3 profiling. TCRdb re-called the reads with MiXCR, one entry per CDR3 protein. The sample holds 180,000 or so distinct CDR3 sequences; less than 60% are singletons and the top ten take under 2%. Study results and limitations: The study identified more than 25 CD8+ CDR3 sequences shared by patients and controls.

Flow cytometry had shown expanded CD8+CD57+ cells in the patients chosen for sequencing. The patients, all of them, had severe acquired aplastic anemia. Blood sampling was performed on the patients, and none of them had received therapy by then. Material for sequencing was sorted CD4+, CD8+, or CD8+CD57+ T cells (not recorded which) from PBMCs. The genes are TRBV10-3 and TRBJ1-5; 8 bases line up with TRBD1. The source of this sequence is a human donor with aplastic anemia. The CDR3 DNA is TGTGCCATCAGTCCCGGACAGGGAAACAATCAGCCCCAGCATTTT. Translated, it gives CAISPGQGNNQPQHF.